This TCR beta chain appears in the sequencing data of a study of CD8 T cells in ankylosing spondylitis. General study findings and limits: Disease-linked clones reportedly showed significant enrichment in matched ankylosing spondylitis synovial fluid.

Remarks on this clonotype: Its antigen is still unknown.

The V gene's germline CDR1 is SGHVS and CDR2 FQNEAQ. V dropped 1 base and J dropped 4 bases, with 14 bases sitting between them. The CDR3 is made up of 16 amino acids. Quantitative 5'-RACE with molecular barcodes produced the TCR beta libraries. A single record per CDR3 protein comes from TCRdb applying MiXCR to the 5' RACE reads. This table has approximately 190,000 distinct CDR3 sequences, 10% to 15% appearing once. This chain joins TRBV7-8 and TRBJ1-5; D unresolved. This clonotype was obtained from a female donor with ankylosing spondylitis or in good health (not recorded which). The sample comprised blood, either unsorted or a sorted T cell fraction (not recorded which). CDR3 protein: CASSLGRVGANQPQHF. The CDR3 DNA is TGTGCCAGCAGCTTAGGGCGGGTCGGCGCTAATCAGCCCCAGCATTTT.